This TCR beta chain was captured by sequencing in a study of blood T cell repertoires in COVID-19. For the study at large: T cells, B-cell-depleted T cells, or PBMCs provided the cDNA or gDNA that served as material.

Those enrolled, adults aged about 18 to 89 years, came from 20 to 25 US areas. The ends were cut back, 9 bases at V and 3 bases at J, with 21 bases in the middle. Germline V CDR1 and CDR2: MGHDK, SYGVNS. The length of the CDR3 is 16 residues. Original processing methods: Scientists estimated how many nucleated cells there were by amplifying reference gene primers. Sequenced by immunoSEQ multiplex PCR; TCRdb stores in-frame clones only, minus some. V and J calls and clone size are as listed in that table; D and trimming were resolved from the DNA. The sample lists approximately 260,000 clones; approximately 84% were seen once.

V gene TRBV25-1 combines with J gene TRBJ1-3; D unclear. The receptor comes from a woman in her forties or fifties who had been exposed to COVID-19. The specimen was PBMCs or T cells enriched from blood (not recorded which). The CDR3 coding sequence is TGTGCCAGTAGGTGGGGTCGTGGGAGCTGTGGAAACACCATATATTTT. Translation gives CASRWGRGSCGNTIYF. Looking up the rest from reference TRBV25-1 and TRBJ1-3 gives the full variable domain: EADIYQTPRYLVIGTGKKITLECSQTMGHDKMYWYQQDPGMELHLIHYSYGVNSTEKGDLSSESTVSRIRTEHFPLTLESARPSHTSQYLCASRWGRGSCGNTIYFGEGSWLTVV.